The next 25 T cell receptor beta chains were all read from a single sample in a study of shared clonotypes between healthy human individuals. TCRdb's table, derived via immunoSEQ multiplex PCR, lists solely in-frame clones and lacks some. The profile shows around 1.9 million clones, around 93% of them singletons. CD45RO-negative, CCR7-positively selected cells formed the naive CD8 fraction, excluding terminally differentiated effector memory CD45RA+ cells. The sequenced sample was naive CD8+ T cells from PBMCs. The source of these receptors is a man younger than 35 in good health. Some clones in this sample may be carry-over from other donors' samples.

V and J are TRBV30 and TRBJ2-5; 10 bases are shared with TRBD1. Unmatched junction bases numbered 10, after V lost 3 bases and J lost 3 bases. Germline-derived CDR1 and CDR2 are GTSNPN and SVGIG (reference sequence). The CDR3 has 16 amino acids. The CDR3 region is CAWSDDRGLLEETQYF. DNA for the CDR3: TGTGCCTGGAGCGATGACAGGGGGCTACTCGAAGAGACCCAGTACTTC.

The chain is built from TRBV6-5 and TRBJ1-2; no firm D call. This CDR3 contains 15 residues. With 4 bases removed from V and 1 base from J, the gap between germline ends came to 13 bases. The V gene's germline CDR1 is MNHEY and CDR2 SVGAGI. The CDR3 region is CASSSRRRLNYGYTF. CDR3 in DNA: TGTGCCAGCAGTTCCCGACGGAGACTTAACTATGGCTACACCTTC.

The CDR3 here is CASSEEPGLNTGETQYF. The CDR3 nucleotides read TGTGCCAGCAGCGAGGAGCCGGGACTAAATACTGGAGAGACCCAGTACTTC. The chain combines TRBV9 with TRBJ2-5; 7 bases line up with TRBD2. The CDR3 contains 17 residues. Germline V gene data show CDR1 as SGDLS and CDR2 as YYNGEE. With V trimmed by 3 bases and J by 4 bases, 15 bases remained unmatched.

The chain links TRBV6-6 to TRBJ2-7; D unclear. Trimming shortened V by 4 bases and J by 12 bases, and 13 bases separated the two germline ends. CDR1 and CDR2 (germline): MNHNY, SVGAGI (reference sequence). This CDR3 has 11 residues. The CDR3 nucleotides read TGTGCCAGCAGTTCTAGTGGAGAGTCGTACTTC. Amino acids: CASSSSGESYF.

The CDR3 here is CASSLGAGGPGETQYF. The CDR3, as DNA: TGTGCCAGCAGCTTAGGGGCGGGAGGGCCAGGAGAGACCCAGTACTTC. The chain uses TRBV11-2 and TRBJ2-5; TRBD2 matches 9 bases. Germline CDR1 and CDR2: SGHAT and FQNNGV. The trim removed 1 base at V and 4 bases at J, leaving 7 bases unmatched. This CDR3 is 16 amino acids long.

Points on this clone: The same CDR3 arises from other DNA sequences in this sample as well. V and J are TRBV30 and TRBJ1-1, with 11 positions matching TRBD1. The CDR3 sequence is 14 residues long. With V trimmed by 2 bases and J by 4 bases, 3 bases remained unmatched. The V gene's germline CDR1 is GTSNPN and CDR2 SVGIG (reference sequence). The chain's CDR3 is CAWSTGTGGTEAFF. The CDR3 DNA follows: TGTGCCTGGAGTACCGGGACAGGGGGCACTGAAGCTTTCTTT.

This chain links TRBV5-1 with TRBJ1-1; D is perhaps TRBD1 (5 bases). This CDR3 contains 17 residues. CDR1 and CDR2 (germline): SGHRS, YFSETQ. With 4 bases removed from V and 1 base from J, the gap between germline ends came to 20 bases. Here the CDR3 reads CASSTYPGTEGNTEAFF. The CDR3 DNA reads as TGCGCCAGCAGCACTTATCCCGGGACGGAGGGGAACACTGAAGCTTTCTTT.

J is TRBJ2-3 and V is TRBV30; D possibly corresponds to TRBD1 (5 bases). Germline V gene lookup returns CDR1 GTSNPN and CDR2 SVGIG (reference sequence). V lost 3 bases and J 2 bases, leaving 12 bases between the germline ends. The CDR3 runs 14 residues. CDR3 protein: CAWRKGHNTDTQYF. Written as DNA, the CDR3 is TGTGCCTGGAGAAAAGGACACAACACAGATACGCAGTATTTT.

The chain couples TRBV5-6 to TRBJ2-4; the D gene is possibly TRBD1 (6 bases). The CDR3 is 16 amino acids. The V and J ends lost 1 base and 3 bases respectively, with 14 bases between them. Germline CDR1 and CDR2: SGHDT and YYEEEE. The CDR3 loop reads CASSLWDNFGKNIQYF. The CDR3 region has the DNA TGTGCCAGCAGCTTGTGGGACAACTTCGGCAAAAACATTCAGTACTTC.

V is TRBV5-4 and J is TRBJ2-7, with D perhaps TRBD1 (7 bases). CDR3 length: 15 residues. CDR1 and CDR2 (germline): SGHNT, YYREEE (reference sequence). Trimming removed 6 bases from V and 1 base from J, with 17 bases in between. CDR3 sequence (DNA): TGTGCCAGCACCACCTCAGGGGGGAATTCCTACGAGCAGTACTTC. Protein: CASTTSGGNSYEQYF.

This chain links TRBV15 with TRBJ2-5; D gene ambiguous. The germline CDR1 and CDR2 sequences are LNHNV and YYDKDF (reference sequence). The germline V and J ends were trimmed by 0 bases and 0 bases, with 17 bases remaining between them. The CDR3 is made up of 18 amino acids. The CDR3 is CATSRDFRVAGDQETQYF. For the CDR3, the DNA is TGTGCCACCAGCAGAGATTTTAGGGTGGCAGGCGACCAAGAGACCCAGTACTTC.

The rearrangement links TRBV7-9 to TRBJ2-3; 11 bases line up with TRBD2. The CDR3 length is 18 residues. The J segment lost 6 bases and the V segment lost 5 bases, leaving 16 bases of the junction unmatched. Per germline, CDR1 SEHNR and CDR2 FQNEAQ (reference sequence). The CDR3 DNA reads TGTGCCAGCAGCCCCATAGCGGGAGGGCCCCAAAGCAGGGATACGCAGTATTTT. It encodes CASSPIAGGPQSRDTQYF.

This clone was seen just once. This chain uses TRBV7-9 with TRBJ2-3, with D perhaps matching TRBD2 (6 bases). The V gene's germline CDR1 is SEHNR and CDR2 FQNEAQ (reference sequence). Trimming stripped 5 bases from V and 5 bases from J, with 8 bases between. The CDR3 contains 12 residues. The CDR3 protein is CASSHGGDTQYF. The CDR3 DNA is TGTGCCAGCAGCCACGGGGGAGATACGCAGTATTTT.

This clone was picked up one time. The chain carries TRBV4-1 and TRBJ2-3; D possibly uses TRBD1 or TRBD2 (5 bases each). In germline, CDR1 is MGHRA, CDR2 YSYEKL. Trimming stripped 0 bases from V and 0 bases from J, with 16 bases between. The CDR3 extends over 18 amino acids. The CDR3, as DNA: TGCGCCAGCAGCCAAGATTTGGGGACCGTGACTAGCACAGATACGCAGTATTTT. This gives the protein CASSQDLGTVTSTDTQYF.

The chain is built from TRBV7-2 and TRBJ2-7; TRBD2 matches at 11 bases. This CDR3 has 13 residues. Germline CDR1 and CDR2: SGHTA and FQGNSA. V dropped 8 bases and J dropped 4; count of bases not matched to a gene: 4. CDR3 amino acids: CASRLAGSYEQYF. The CDR3 DNA reads TGTGCCAGCCGACTAGCGGGAAGTTACGAGCAGTACTTC.

This clone was counted between two and nine times. Other DNA sequences in the sample encode the same CDR3. The V call is TRBV7-3, the J call TRBJ1-1; possibly TRBD1 for D (5 bases). The CDR3 contains 13 residues. In germline, CDR1 is SGHTA, CDR2 FQGTGA. Trimming stripped 1 base from V and 4 bases from J, with 7 bases between. The CDR3 region has the DNA TGTGCCAGCAGCTTAATCGGGGGCACTGAAGCTTTCTTT. This codes for CASSLIGGTEAFF.

This chain connects TRBV9 to TRBJ2-7, with D uncertain. The germline CDR1 and CDR2 sequences are SGDLS and YYNGEE. V dropped 0 bases and J dropped 5 bases, with 15 bases sitting between them. There are 15 residues in the CDR3. CDR3 nucleotides: TGTGCCAGCAGCGTAGATTTCGGTGGTGGGGACGAGCAGTACTTC. Its protein is CASSVDFGGGDEQYF.

The chain recombines TRBV2 with TRBJ1-5, with D unclear. Germline V gene sequence: CDR1 SNHLY, CDR2 FYNNEI. This CDR3 has 17 amino acids. V lost 6 bases and J 3 bases, leaving 21 bases between the germline ends. CDR3 protein: CASRVDVKGGINQPQHF. For the CDR3, the DNA is TGTGCCAGCAGGGTGGACGTTAAAGGTGGTATCAATCAGCCCCAGCATTTT.

CDR3 in DNA: TGTGCCAGCACCCATCTTAGGGGGCCCCATGGGCAGTTCTTC. Residues: CASTHLRGPHGQFF. The V gene is TRBV5-8, the J gene TRBJ2-1, with 7 bases aligning to TRBD1. The germline gives CDR1 SGHTS, CDR2 YDEGEE. The CDR3 consists of 14 residues. With V trimmed by 6 bases and J by 12 bases, 15 bases remained unmatched.

The genes are TRBV2 and TRBJ2-7; no clear D gene. The CDR3 totals 17 residues. The germline V gene encodes CDR1 SNHLY and CDR2 FYNNEI. Trimming shortened V by 2 bases and J by 1 base, and 18 bases separated the two germline ends. For the CDR3, the DNA is TGTGCCAGCAGTGAAAAAGCAGGCAGCCGAAGATCCTACGAGCAGTACTTC. It encodes CASSEKAGSRRSYEQYF. Variable domain in full (rest from reference TRBV2 and TRBJ2-7): EPEVTQTPSHQVTQMGQEVILRCVPISNHLYFYWYRQILGQKVEFLVSFYNNEISEKSEIFDDQFSVERPDGSNFTLKIRSTKLEDSAMYFCASSEKAGSRRSYEQYFGPGTRLTVT.

The rearrangement links TRBV27 to TRBJ2-7, with a tentative D call TRBD2 (6 bases). CDR3 size: 16 residues. V was trimmed by 3 bases and J by 2 bases, leaving 17 bases between them. Germline CDR1 reads MNHEY; CDR2 reads SMNVEV (reference sequence). The CDR3 is CASSFRERGPTYEQYF. The CDR3 region has the DNA TGTGCCAGCAGTTTTCGGGAGAGGGGCCCCACCTACGAGCAGTACTTC.

The chain carries TRBV5-1 and TRBJ1-1, with D unclear. The CDR3 covers 13 residues. Germline CDR1 SGHRS, CDR2 YFSETQ. Deletions cut 4 bases from V and 8 bases from J, with 15 bases between. CDR3 in DNA: TGCGCCAGCAGCCCCCCCAGCTTGATCGAAGCTTTCTTT. Translated: CASSPPSLIEAFF.

This clone appeared once. J is TRBJ1-4 and V is TRBV9; 8 positions match TRBD1. Looked up from germline, CDR1 is SGDLS and CDR2 is YYNGEE. After removal of 3 bases from V and 8 bases from J, the junction contained 6 bases not matched to a gene. CDR3 size: 14 residues. This chain's CDR3 is CASSGGTGVEKLFF. The CDR3 DNA follows: TGTGCCAGCAGCGGTGGGACAGGCGTGGAAAAACTGTTTTTT.

As concerns this clone: This sample also contains other DNA sequences that code for the same CDR3. The rearrangement links TRBV4-3 to TRBJ1-3; D not resolved. V gave up 0 bases and J gave up 0 bases, with 6 bases separating them. Germline CDR1 LGHNA, CDR2 YSLEER. CDR3 size: 15 residues. In nucleotides, the CDR3 is TGCGCCAGCAGCCAAGACCTGTTCTCTGGAAACACCATATATTTT. Amino acid sequence: CASSQDLFSGNTIYF.

For this clone: The same CDR3 arises from other DNA sequences in this sample as well. The V and J genes are TRBV27 and TRBJ2-7, with 10 positions matching TRBD2. This CDR3 comprises 14 residues. CDR1 is MNHEY and CDR2 is SMNVEV in the germline V gene (reference sequence). Trimming took 5 bases from V and 2 from J; bases not matched to a gene: 3. The CDR3 protein is CASSPSGRAYEQYF. The CDR3 region has the DNA TGTGCCAGCAGTCCCAGCGGGAGGGCCTACGAGCAGTACTTC.